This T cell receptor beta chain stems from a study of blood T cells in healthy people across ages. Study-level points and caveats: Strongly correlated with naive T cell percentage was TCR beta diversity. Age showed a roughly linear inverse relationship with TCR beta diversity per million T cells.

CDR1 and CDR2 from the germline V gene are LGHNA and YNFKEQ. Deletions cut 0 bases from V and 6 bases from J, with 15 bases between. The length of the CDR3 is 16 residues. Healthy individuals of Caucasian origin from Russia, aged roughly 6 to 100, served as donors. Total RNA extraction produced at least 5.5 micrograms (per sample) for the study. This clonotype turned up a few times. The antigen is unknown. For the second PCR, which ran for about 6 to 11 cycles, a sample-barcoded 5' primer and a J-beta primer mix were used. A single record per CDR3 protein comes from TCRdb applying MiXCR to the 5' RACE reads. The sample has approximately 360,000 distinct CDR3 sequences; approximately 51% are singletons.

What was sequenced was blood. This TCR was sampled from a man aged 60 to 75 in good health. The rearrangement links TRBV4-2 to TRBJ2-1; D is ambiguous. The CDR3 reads CASSQDPGEGFNEQFF. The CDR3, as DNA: TGTGCCAGCAGCCAAGATCCAGGAGAAGGGTTCAATGAGCAGTTCTTC.